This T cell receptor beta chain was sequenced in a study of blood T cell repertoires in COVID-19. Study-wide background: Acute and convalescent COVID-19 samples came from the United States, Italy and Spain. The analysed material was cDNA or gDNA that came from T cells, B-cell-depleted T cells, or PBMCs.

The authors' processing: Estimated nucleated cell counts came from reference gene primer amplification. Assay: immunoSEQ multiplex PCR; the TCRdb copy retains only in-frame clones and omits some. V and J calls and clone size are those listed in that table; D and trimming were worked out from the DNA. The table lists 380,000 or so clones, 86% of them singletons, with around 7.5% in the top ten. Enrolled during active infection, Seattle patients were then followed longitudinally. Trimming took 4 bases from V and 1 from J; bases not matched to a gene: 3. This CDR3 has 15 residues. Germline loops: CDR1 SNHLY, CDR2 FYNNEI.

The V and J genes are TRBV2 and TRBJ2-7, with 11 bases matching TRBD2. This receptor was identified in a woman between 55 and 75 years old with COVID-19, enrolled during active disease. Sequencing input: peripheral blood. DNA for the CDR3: TGTGCCAGCAGTGGGGGGACTAGCGGTTCCTACGAGCAGTACTTC. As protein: CASSGGTSGSYEQYF. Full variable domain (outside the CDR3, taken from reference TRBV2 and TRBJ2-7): EPEVTQTPSHQVTQMGQEVILRCVPISNHLYFYWYRQILGQKVEFLVSFYNNEISEKSEIFDDQFSVERPDGSNFTLKIRSTKLEDSAMYFCASSGGTSGSYEQYFGPGTRLTVT.